This T cell receptor beta chain was observed in a study of long-term antiretroviral therapy in people with HIV. The CDR3 extends over 15 amino acids. Germline V lookup: CDR1 LGHNA, CDR2 YSLEER. V was shortened by 4 bases and J by 1 base, with 12 bases between the two germline ends. Assay version v3.0 of immunoSEQ was used, and it was run at survey level. The repertoire was sequenced with immunoSEQ multiplex PCR; TCRdb's copy has only in-frame clones and lacks some. The top ten clones hold approximately 4.5% of a sample with 20,000 to 25,000 clones, approximately 82% of them seen once. Note on this clone: The antigen is not known.

Study results and limitations: Repertoires from HIV showed CDR3 length ranges narrower than those of controls.

Sequencing used unsorted PBMCs, obtained 0.5 years after starting antiretroviral therapy. The TCR originated in a young man with HIV. V is TRBV4-3 and J is TRBJ2-3; D is possibly TRBD1 (5 bases). This chain's CDR3 is CASSPGRGGTDTQYF. CDR3 nucleotides: TGCGCCAGCAGCCCTGGAAGGGGCGGCACAGATACGCAGTATTTT.